These 28 T cell receptor beta chains were all obtained from the same sample, sequenced in a study of CD8+CD57+ T cells in acquired aplastic anemia. Investigators profiled TCR beta VDJ and CDR3 from genomic DNA template. TCRdb re-derived calls from the reads in MiXCR, one entry per CDR3 protein. This sample yields 250,000 to 300,000 distinct CDR3 sequences, of which about 56% are seen a single time; 6.5% to 10% belongs to the top ten. Material for sequencing was sorted CD4+, CD8+, or CD8+CD57+ T cells (not recorded which) from PBMCs. The receptors were gathered from a human donor with severe aplastic anemia or a healthy control (not recorded which).

J is TRBJ1-4 and V is TRBV6-6; TRBD1 matches 8 bases. Germline CDR1 is MNHNY and CDR2 is SVGAGI (reference sequence). The length of the CDR3 is 14 residues. V lost 5 bases and J lost 6; bases outside the gene matches: 5. CDR3 sequence (DNA): TGTGCCAGCAGTGAACGGACAGGGTATGAAAAACTGTTTTTT. It yields the protein CASSERTGYEKLFF.

This chain connects TRBV5-1 to TRBJ2-6; the D gene is possibly TRBD2 (5 bases). This CDR3 is built from 11 residues. Looked up from germline, CDR1 is SGHRS and CDR2 is YFSETQ. Trimming removed 7 bases from V and 7 bases from J, with 6 bases in between. CDR3 bases: TGCGCCAGCGAGGGAGCCAACGTCCTGACTTTC. Translated: CASEGANVLTF.

The chain joins TRBV5-1 to TRBJ1-4; D gene unclear. The CDR3 is made up of 15 amino acids. Germline V lookup: CDR1 SGHRS, CDR2 YFSETQ. Trimming pared 2 bases from V and 3 bases from J, leaving 11 bases between. The CDR3 spells CASSFGRAANEKLFF. The CDR3 DNA is TGCGCCAGCAGCTTTGGTAGGGCTGCTAATGAAAAACTGTTTTTT.

This clonotype was seen many times. This chain links TRBV3-1 with TRBJ2-5, with a possible D match to TRBD2 (6 bases). This CDR3 is 14 amino acids long. V lost 3 bases and J 3 bases, leaving 11 bases between the germline ends. Germline-derived CDR1 and CDR2 are LGHDT and YNNKEL (reference sequence). CDR3 sequence reads: CASSQMSGEETQYF. The CDR3, as DNA: TGTGCCAGCAGCCAGATGTCGGGGGAAGAGACCCAGTACTTC.

The V gene is TRBV20-1, the J gene TRBJ2-1; 9 nucleotides align to TRBD2. The J segment lost 2 bases and the V segment lost 8 bases, leaving 4 bases of the junction unmatched. Per germline, CDR1 DFQATT and CDR2 SNEGSKA (reference sequence). The CDR3 spans 13 residues. The CDR3 loop is CSTRLAAYNEQFF. In nucleotides, the CDR3 is TGCAGTACAAGACTAGCGGCCTACAATGAGCAGTTCTTC.

This chain connects TRBV7-9 to TRBJ1-1, with D unclear. Germline V gene data show CDR1 as SEHNR and CDR2 as FQNEAQ (reference sequence). Trimming took off 1 base at V and 0 bases at J, with 9 bases between the two ends. This CDR3 has 15 amino acids. The CDR3 spells CASSLGVALNTEAFF. The CDR3 coding sequence is TGTGCCAGCAGCTTAGGGGTGGCCTTGAACACTGAAGCTTTCTTT.

The chain recombines TRBV19 with TRBJ1-5, with D unresolved. The CDR3 sequence is 17 residues long. V was shortened by 0 bases and J by 1 base, with 13 bases between the two germline ends. Germline assignment: CDR1 LNHDA and CDR2 SQIVND (reference sequence). In nucleotides, the CDR3 is TGTGCCAGTAGTATAGATGGGAGGGTAAGAAGCAATCAGCCCCAGCATTTT. Translation gives CASSIDGRVRSNQPQHF.

As regards this clonotype: This clone may be a read error of a much larger clone one base away. J is TRBJ2-7 and V is TRBV27; no firm D call. Germline CDR1 is MNHEY and CDR2 is SMNVEV (reference sequence). The CDR3 contains 13 residues. V was trimmed by 2 bases and J by 0 bases, leaving 5 bases between them. The CDR3 sequence is CASSLPFSYEQYF. For the CDR3, the DNA is TGTGCCAGCAGTTTACCATTCTCCTACGAGCAGTACTTC.

The chain employs TRBV19 and TRBJ2-7; the match to TRBD2 covers 12 bases. The CDR3 totals 16 residues. CDR1 LNHDA and CDR2 SQIVND come from the germline V gene (reference sequence). V was clipped by 5 bases and J by 3 bases; unmatched bases: 8. The CDR3 DNA reads TGTGCCAGTAGTCCCTTTTCGACTAGCGGGAGCTACGAGCAGTACTTC. Its translation: CASSPFSTSGSYEQYF.

The chain joins TRBV7-9 to TRBJ2-7; D not resolved. The ends were cut back, 4 bases at V and 0 bases at J, with 7 bases in the middle. Germline loops: CDR1 SEHNR, CDR2 FQNEAQ (reference sequence). The CDR3 contains 13 residues. The CDR3 loop is CASSSALSYEQYF. The CDR3, as DNA: TGTGCCAGCAGCTCGGCCCTCTCCTACGAGCAGTACTTC.

V usage is TRBV12-3 or TRBV12-4 and J usage is TRBJ1-1; D is perhaps TRBD1 (5 bases). The CDR3 length is 13 residues. Between the trimmed V and J ends, which lost 3 bases and 3 bases, there was a span of 8 bases. The CDR3: CASSFIGDTEAFF. The CDR3 bases are TGTGCCAGCAGTTTCATAGGGGACACTGAAGCTTTCTTT.

The chain links TRBV5-1 to TRBJ1-5; unclear D gene. From germline, CDR1 is SGHRS and CDR2 YFSETQ. Trimming took off 7 bases at V and 7 bases at J, with 18 bases between the two ends. The CDR3 totals 14 residues. For the CDR3, the DNA is TGCGCCAGCTATTTGGAAGGGCGGCGGCAGCCCCAGCATTTT. Its translation is CASYLEGRRQPQHF. The full variable domain, completed using reference TRBV5-1 and TRBJ1-5, is KAGVTQTPRYLIKTRGQQVTLSCSPISGHRSVSWYQQTPGQGLQFLFEYFSETQRNKGNFPGRFSGRQFSNSRSEMNVSTLELGDSALYLCASYLEGRRQPQHFGDGTRLSIL.

This sequence joins TRBV20-1 and TRBJ2-5; possible D gene TRBD1, 5 bases. The CDR3 has 13 amino acids. CDR1 and CDR2 from the germline V gene are DFQATT and SNEGSKA (reference sequence). Between the trimmed V and J ends, which lost 6 bases and 4 bases, there was a span of 15 bases. CDR3 loop: CSAPQGAAETQYF. CDR3 bases: TGCAGTGCCCCCCAAGGGGCCGCAGAGACCCAGTACTTC.

This chain connects TRBV11-2 to TRBJ2-3, with 13 bases lining up with TRBD2. The V and J ends lost 4 bases and 3 bases, in that order; junction bases with no gene match: 4. Germline V gene sequence: CDR1 SGHAT, CDR2 FQNNGV. CDR3 length: 16 amino acids. This CDR3 is CASSSGLAGPTDTQYF. In DNA, the CDR3 is TGTGCCAGCAGCTCGGGACTAGCGGGACCAACAGATACGCAGTATTTT.

A remark on this clonotype: This could be a read error, since a much larger clone is one nucleotide away. This chain uses TRBV3-1 with TRBJ1-2; D unclear. Trimming took 4 bases from V and 10 from J, leaving 19 bases between them. The CDR3 spans 14 residues. Germline V lookup: CDR1 LGHDT, CDR2 YNNKEL (reference sequence). CDR3 in amino acids: CASSLRMTDVVYTF. CDR3 nucleotides: TGTGCCAGCAGCCTTCGGATGACGGACGTCGTCTACACCTTC.

The chain carries TRBV12-3 or TRBV12-4 and TRBJ1-1; TRBD1 matches at 7 bases. Unmatched junction bases numbered 17, after V lost 5 bases and J lost 11 bases. This CDR3 has 15 residues. CDR3 sequence: CASSPRTGMFERAFF. The CDR3 nucleotides are TGTGCCAGCAGTCCCCGGACAGGAATGTTTGAGAGGGCTTTCTTT.

The genes are TRBV7-3 and TRBJ1-4; D possibly corresponds to TRBD1 (5 bases). The germline V gene has CDR1 SGHTA and CDR2 FQGTGA. V was pared by 1 base and J by 3 bases, with 9 bases between. The CDR3 runs 15 residues. CDR3 nucleotides: TGTGCCAGCAGCTTAAACCGGGGGGCTAATGAAAAACTGTTTTTT. It specifies CASSLNRGANEKLFF. Combining the CDR3 with reference TRBV7-3 and TRBJ1-4 gives the whole variable domain GAGVSQTPSNKVTEKGKYVELRCDPISGHTALYWYRQSLGQGPEFLIYFQGTGAADDSGLPNDRFFAVRPEGSVSTLKIQRTERGDSAVYLCASSLNRGANEKLFFGSGTQLSVL.

The V call is TRBV20-1, the J call TRBJ2-7; TRBD1 matches at 9 bases. Germline CDR1 and CDR2: DFQATT and SNEGSKA (reference sequence). The CDR3 contains 15 residues. The J segment lost 3 bases and the V segment lost 1 base, leaving 7 bases of the junction unmatched. CDR3 nucleotide sequence: TGCAGTGCTAGAGTGGGGACAGGGTTGGACTACGAGCAGTACTTC. Its translation: CSARVGTGLDYEQYF.

The V and J genes are TRBV5-1 and TRBJ2-1, with D perhaps assigned TRBD1 or TRBD2 (5 bases each). The tail of the sequence fits TRBJ2-5 better, so the J call may be wrong. The germline gives CDR1 SGHRS, CDR2 YFSETQ. The CDR3 extends over 14 amino acids. The CDR3 region is CASRLDSRGETQYF. The CDR3, as DNA: TGCGCCAGCAGGTTAGACAGTAGAGGGGAAACCCAGTACTTC.

As regards this clonotype: The junction does not match germline at one end; this may be a read error. The chain has TRBV7-9 and TRBJ1-6; unclear D gene. This CDR3 is built from 14 residues. CDR1 and CDR2 from the germline V gene are SEHNR and FQNEAQ (reference sequence). The CDR3 DNA follows: TGCGCCAGCAGCCACCCCTTAAAGGATTCACCCCTCCACTTT. This gives the protein CASSHPLKDSPLHF.

The chain recombines TRBV19 with TRBJ1-2; 7 nucleotides agree with TRBD1. This CDR3 contains 13 residues. The ends lost 2 bases at V and 7 bases at J; junction bases unmatched: 4. Germline V gene sequence: CDR1 LNHDA, CDR2 SQIVND (reference sequence). CDR3 loop: CASSIRGQGGYTF. CDR3 nucleotides: TGTGCCAGTAGTATAAGGGGGCAAGGTGGCTACACCTTC. Looking up the rest from reference TRBV19 and TRBJ1-2 gives the full variable domain: DGGITQSPKYLFRKEGQNVTLSCEQNLNHDAMYWYRQDPGQGLRLIYYSQIVNDFQKGDIAEGYSVSREKKESFPLTVTSAQKNPTAFYLCASSIRGQGGYTFGSGTRLTVV.

The rearrangement joins TRBV15 to TRBJ2-7; D assignment may be TRBD1 or TRBD2 (5 bases each). Germline V gene data show CDR1 as LNHNV and CDR2 as YYDKDF (reference sequence). This CDR3 is 16 amino acids long. Trimming took off 3 bases at V and 1 base at J, with 16 bases between the two ends. The CDR3 here is CATSSPSRVTSYEQYF. The CDR3 DNA follows: TGTGCCACCAGCAGTCCTAGCAGGGTAACTTCCTACGAGCAGTACTTC.

About this clonotype: A read error may produce the germline difference seen at one junction end. This sequence joins TRBV12-3 or TRBV12-4 and TRBJ2-5, with D perhaps given as TRBD1 or TRBD2 (7 bases each). The CDR3 has 15 residues. CDR3 sequence (DNA): TGTGCCAGCAGCCCCAGGGGGGGGGGCCAAGAGATCCAGTACTTC. Its translation is CASSPRGGGQEIQYF.

As DNA, the CDR3 is TGCGCCAGCAGCATAACGGGACAGGGGAACACTGAAGCTTTCTTT. It encodes CASSITGQGNTEAFF. The rearrangement links TRBV5-1 to TRBJ1-1, with 9 bases fitting TRBD1. The CDR3 length is 15 residues. The V gene's germline CDR1 is SGHRS and CDR2 YFSETQ. After removal of 4 bases from V and 1 base from J, the junction contained 5 bases not matched to a gene.

This clonotype has just a few counts. The chain recombines TRBV7-9 with TRBJ2-5; 10 positions agree with TRBD1. The CDR3 runs 15 residues. The germline V gene encodes CDR1 SEHNR and CDR2 FQNEAQ (reference sequence). V lost 5 bases to trimming and J lost 5 bases; unmatched junction nucleotides: 8. The CDR3 DNA follows: TGTGCCAGCAGCCCTCCGACAGGGGGCTGGGAGACCCAGTACTTC. Protein sequence: CASSPPTGGWETQYF.

The V call is TRBV7-2, the J call TRBJ2-5; D is possibly TRBD1 or TRBD2 (6 bases each). V was cut by 1 base and J by 5 bases, with 14 bases left in between. Germline CDR1 reads SGHTA; CDR2 reads FQGNSA. This CDR3 spans 15 amino acids. DNA of the CDR3: TGTGCCAGCAGCTTAGTGGGGGGCTACAATGAGACCCAGTACTTC. Translating gives CASSLVGGYNETQYF.

The chain has TRBV11-2 and TRBJ1-5; 9 positions match TRBD1. V shed 5 bases and J 4 bases; nucleotides not matched to a gene: 6. The CDR3 consists of 15 residues. Germline V lookup: CDR1 SGHAT, CDR2 FQNNGV. CDR3 coding DNA: TGTGCCAGCAGCAAGGACAGGGGCCGGAATCAGCCCCAGCATTTT. It encodes CASSKDRGRNQPQHF. The whole variable domain, filled in from reference TRBV11-2 and TRBJ1-5, reads EAGVAQSPRYKIIEKRQSVAFWCNPISGHATLYWYQQILGQGPKLLIQFQNNGVVDDSQLPKDRFSAERLKGVDSTLKIQPAKLEDSAVYLCASSKDRGRNQPQHFGDGTRLSIL.

The chain uses TRBV2 and TRBJ2-7; D unresolved. The V end was cut by 4 bases, the J end by 2 bases, with 18 bases between. Germline V gives CDR1 SNHLY, CDR2 FYNNEI. The CDR3 is 16 residues long. The chain's CDR3 is CASSVPPATYAYEQYF. As DNA, the CDR3 is TGTGCCAGCAGTGTCCCCCCGGCCACGTACGCCTACGAGCAGTACTTC.